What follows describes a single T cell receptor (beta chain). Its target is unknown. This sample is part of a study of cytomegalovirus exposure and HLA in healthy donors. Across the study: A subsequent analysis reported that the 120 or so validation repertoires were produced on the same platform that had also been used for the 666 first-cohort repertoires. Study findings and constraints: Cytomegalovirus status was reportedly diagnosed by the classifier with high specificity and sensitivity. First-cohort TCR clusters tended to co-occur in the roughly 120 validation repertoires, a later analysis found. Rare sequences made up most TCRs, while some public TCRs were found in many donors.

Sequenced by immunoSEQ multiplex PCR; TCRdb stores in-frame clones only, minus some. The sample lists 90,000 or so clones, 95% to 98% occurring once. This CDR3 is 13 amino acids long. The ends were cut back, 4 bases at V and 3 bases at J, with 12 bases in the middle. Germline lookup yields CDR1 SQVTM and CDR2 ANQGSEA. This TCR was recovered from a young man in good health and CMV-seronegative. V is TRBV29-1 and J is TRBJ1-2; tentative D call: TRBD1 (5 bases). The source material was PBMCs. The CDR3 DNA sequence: TGCAGCGTTGGGGGGGTGGGAGACTATGGCTACACCTTC. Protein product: CSVGGVGDYGYTF.